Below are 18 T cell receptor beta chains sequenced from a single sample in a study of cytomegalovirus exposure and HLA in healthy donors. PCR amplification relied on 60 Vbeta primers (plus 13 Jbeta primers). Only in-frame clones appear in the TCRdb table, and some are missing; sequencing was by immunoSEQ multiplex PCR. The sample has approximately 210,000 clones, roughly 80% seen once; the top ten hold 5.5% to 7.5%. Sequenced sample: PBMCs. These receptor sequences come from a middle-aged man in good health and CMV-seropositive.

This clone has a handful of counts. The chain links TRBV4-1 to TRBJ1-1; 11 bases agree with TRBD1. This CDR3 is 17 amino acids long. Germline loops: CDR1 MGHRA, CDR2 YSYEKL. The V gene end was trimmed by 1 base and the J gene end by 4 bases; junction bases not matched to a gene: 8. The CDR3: CASSQVQADRGRTEAFF. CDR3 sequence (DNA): TGCGCCAGCAGCCAAGTACAAGCGGACAGGGGGCGCACTGAAGCTTTCTTT.

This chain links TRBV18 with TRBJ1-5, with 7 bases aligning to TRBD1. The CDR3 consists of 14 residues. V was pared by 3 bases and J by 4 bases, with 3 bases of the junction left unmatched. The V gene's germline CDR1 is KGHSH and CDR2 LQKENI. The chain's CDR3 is CASSPTTGNQPQHF. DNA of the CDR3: TGTGCCAGCTCACCCACGACAGGGAATCAGCCCCAGCATTTT.

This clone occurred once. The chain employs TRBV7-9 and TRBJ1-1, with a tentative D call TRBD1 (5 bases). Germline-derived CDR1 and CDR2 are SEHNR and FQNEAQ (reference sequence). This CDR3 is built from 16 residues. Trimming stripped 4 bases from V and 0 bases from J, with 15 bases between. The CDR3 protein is CASSSSTALMNTEAFF. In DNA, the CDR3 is TGTGCCAGCAGCTCGTCGACAGCCCTTATGAACACTGAAGCTTTCTTT.

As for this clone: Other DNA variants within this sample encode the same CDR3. For the CDR3, the DNA is TGCGCCAGCAGCCCCGGGGGAAGCTCCTACGAGCAGTACTTC. Translating it yields CASSPGGSSYEQYF. The rearrangement links TRBV5-1 to TRBJ2-7, with a weak D call TRBD2 (6 bases). The CDR3 is made up of 14 amino acids. Looked up from germline, CDR1 is SGHRS and CDR2 is YFSETQ. V dropped 4 bases and J dropped 0 bases, with 11 bases sitting between them.

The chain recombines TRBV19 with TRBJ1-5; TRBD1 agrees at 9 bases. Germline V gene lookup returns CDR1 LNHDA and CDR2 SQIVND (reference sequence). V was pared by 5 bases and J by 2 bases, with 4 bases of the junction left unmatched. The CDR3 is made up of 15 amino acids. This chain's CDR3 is CASSLRQGGNQPQHF. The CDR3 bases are TGTGCCAGTAGTTTGAGACAGGGGGGCAATCAGCCCCAGCATTTT.

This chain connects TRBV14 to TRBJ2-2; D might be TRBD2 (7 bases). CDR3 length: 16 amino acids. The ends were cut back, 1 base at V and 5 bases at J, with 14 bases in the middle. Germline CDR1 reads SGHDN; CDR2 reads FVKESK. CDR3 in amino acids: CASSQVGGARTGELFF. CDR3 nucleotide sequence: TGTGCCAGCAGCCAAGTTGGGGGGGCCCGTACCGGGGAGCTGTTTTTT.

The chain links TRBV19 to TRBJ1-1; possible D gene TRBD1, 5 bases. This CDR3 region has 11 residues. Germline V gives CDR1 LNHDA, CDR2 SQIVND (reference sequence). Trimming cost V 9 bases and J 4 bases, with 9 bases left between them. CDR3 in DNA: TGTGCCAGCCGACAGTTCACTGAAGCTTTCTTT. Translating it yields CASRQFTEAFF.

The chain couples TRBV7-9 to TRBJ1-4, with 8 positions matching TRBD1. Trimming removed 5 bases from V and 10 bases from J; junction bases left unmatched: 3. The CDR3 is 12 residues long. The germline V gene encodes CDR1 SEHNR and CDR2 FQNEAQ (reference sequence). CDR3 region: CASSADRGKLFF. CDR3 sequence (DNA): TGTGCCAGCAGCGCCGACAGGGGAAAACTGTTTTTT.

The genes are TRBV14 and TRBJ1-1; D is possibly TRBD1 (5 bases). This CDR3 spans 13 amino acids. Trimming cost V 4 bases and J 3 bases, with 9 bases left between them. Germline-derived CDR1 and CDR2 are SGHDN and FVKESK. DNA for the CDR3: TGTGCCAGCAGCCTTCAGGGTTACACTGAAGCTTTCTTT. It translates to CASSLQGYTEAFF. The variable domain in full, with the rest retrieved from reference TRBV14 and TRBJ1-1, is EAGVTQFPSHSVIEKGQTVTLRCDPISGHDNLYWYRRVMGKEIKFLLHFVKESKQDESGMPNNRFLAERTGGTYSTLKVQPAELEDSGVYFCASSLQGYTEAFFGQGTRLTVV.

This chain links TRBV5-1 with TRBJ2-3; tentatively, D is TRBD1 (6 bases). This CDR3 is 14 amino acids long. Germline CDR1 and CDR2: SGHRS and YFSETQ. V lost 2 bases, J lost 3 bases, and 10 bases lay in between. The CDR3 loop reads CASSLQGATDTQYF. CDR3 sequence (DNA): TGCGCCAGCAGCTTACAGGGTGCGACAGATACGCAGTATTTT.

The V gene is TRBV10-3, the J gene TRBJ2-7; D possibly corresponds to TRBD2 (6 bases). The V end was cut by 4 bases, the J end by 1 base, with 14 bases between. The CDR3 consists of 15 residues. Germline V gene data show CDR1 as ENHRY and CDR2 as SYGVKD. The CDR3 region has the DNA TGTGCCATCAGTGTTCTCCGCGGGGCATCCTACGAGCAGTACTTC. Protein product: CAISVLRGASYEQYF.

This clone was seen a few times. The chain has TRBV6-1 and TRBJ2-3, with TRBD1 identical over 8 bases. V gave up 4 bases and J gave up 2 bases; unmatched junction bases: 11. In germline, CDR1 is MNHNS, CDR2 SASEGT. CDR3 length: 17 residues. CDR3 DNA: TGTGCCAGCAGTGCCCTGCTGGACAGGGCTGCCACAGATACGCAGTATTTT. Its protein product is CASSALLDRAATDTQYF.

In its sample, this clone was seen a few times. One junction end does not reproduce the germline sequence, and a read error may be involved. The CDR3 spells CASSLAGVWDEQFF. Written as DNA, the CDR3 is TGTGCCAGCAGTTTAGCGGGAGTATGGGATGAGCAGTTCTTC. The J gene is TRBJ2-1, the V gene TRBV7-9; 9 bases are a match to TRBD2. CDR3 length: 14 amino acids. From germline, CDR1 is SEHNR and CDR2 FQNEAQ (reference sequence).

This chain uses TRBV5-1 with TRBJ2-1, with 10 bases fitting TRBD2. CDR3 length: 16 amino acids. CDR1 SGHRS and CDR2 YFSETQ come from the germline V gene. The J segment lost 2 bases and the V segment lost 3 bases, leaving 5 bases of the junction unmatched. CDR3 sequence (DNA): TGCGCCAGCAGCTACGGACTAGCGGTGACCTACAATGAGCAGTTCTTC. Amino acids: CASSYGLAVTYNEQFF.

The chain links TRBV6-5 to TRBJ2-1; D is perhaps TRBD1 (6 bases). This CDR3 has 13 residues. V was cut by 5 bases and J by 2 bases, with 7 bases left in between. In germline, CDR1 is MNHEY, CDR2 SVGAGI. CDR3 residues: CASSGTTYNEQFF. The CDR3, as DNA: TGTGCCAGCAGTGGGACAACCTACAATGAGCAGTTCTTC.

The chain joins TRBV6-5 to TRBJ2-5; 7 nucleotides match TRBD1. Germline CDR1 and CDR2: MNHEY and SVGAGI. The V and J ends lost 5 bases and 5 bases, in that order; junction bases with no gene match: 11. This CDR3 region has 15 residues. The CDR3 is CASSLTGVGRETQYF. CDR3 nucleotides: TGTGCCAGCAGTCTAACAGGGGTGGGGCGGGAGACCCAGTACTTC.

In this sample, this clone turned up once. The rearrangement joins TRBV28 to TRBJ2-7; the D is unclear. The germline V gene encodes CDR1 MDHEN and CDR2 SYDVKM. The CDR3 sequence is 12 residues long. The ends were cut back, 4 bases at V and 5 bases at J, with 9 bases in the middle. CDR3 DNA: TGTGCCAGCAGTTCTAGTTATCACGAGCAGTACTTC. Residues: CASSSSYHEQYF.

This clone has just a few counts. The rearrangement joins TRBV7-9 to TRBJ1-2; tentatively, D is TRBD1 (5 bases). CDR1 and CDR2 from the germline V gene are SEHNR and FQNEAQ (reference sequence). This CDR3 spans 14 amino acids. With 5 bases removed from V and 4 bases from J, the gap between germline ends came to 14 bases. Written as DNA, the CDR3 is TGTGCCAGCAGCCTAGGCCGGACACGCTATGGCTACACCTTC. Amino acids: CASSLGRTRYGYTF.